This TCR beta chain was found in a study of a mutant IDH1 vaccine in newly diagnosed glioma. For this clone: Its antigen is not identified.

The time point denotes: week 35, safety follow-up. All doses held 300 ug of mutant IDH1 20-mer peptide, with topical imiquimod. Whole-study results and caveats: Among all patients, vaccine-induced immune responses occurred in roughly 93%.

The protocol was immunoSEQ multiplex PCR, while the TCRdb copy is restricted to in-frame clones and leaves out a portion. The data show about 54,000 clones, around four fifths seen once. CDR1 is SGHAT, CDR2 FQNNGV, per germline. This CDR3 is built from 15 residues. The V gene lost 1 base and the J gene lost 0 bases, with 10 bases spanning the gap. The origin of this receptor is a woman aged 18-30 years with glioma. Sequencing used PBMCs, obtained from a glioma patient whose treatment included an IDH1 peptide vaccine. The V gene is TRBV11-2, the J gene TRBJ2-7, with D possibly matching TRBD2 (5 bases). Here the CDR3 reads CASSLAPDYSYEQYF. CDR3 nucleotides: TGTGCCAGCAGCTTAGCGCCCGACTACTCCTACGAGCAGTACTTC. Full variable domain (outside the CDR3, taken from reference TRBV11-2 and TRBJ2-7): EAGVAQSPRYKIIEKRQSVAFWCNPISGHATLYWYQQILGQGPKLLIQFQNNGVVDDSQLPKDRFSAERLKGVDSTLKIQPAKLEDSAVYLCASSLAPDYSYEQYFGPGTRLTVT.